This TCR beta chain originates from a study of T-cell memory formation after mild COVID-19. The overall study: Among the donors, TCR clusters were largely specific to each donor.

MiXCR, applied by TCRdb to the 5' RACE reads, yields one record per CDR3 protein. The profile shows around 200,000 distinct CDR3 sequences, 27% of them singletons. The germline CDR1 and CDR2 sequences are SQVTM and ANQGSEA. This CDR3 contains 13 residues. J gave up 9 bases and V 7 bases, and 3 bases lay outside the gene matches. Findings and limits, study-wide: Second-wave clones with a day 37 peak had unconfirmed SARS-CoV-2 specificity.

For this clonotype: Antigen specificity is unknown.

What was sequenced was PBMCs or a T cell subset sorted from them (not recorded which). The clonotype originates from an adult woman who had mild COVID-19 (a few samples of this study predate the infection). Cell type and time point are not known. V is TRBV29-1 and J is TRBJ2-1; 16 bases agree with TRBD2. The CDR3 reads CSEGLAGGGEQFF. CDR3 nucleotide sequence: TGCAGCGAGGGACTAGCGGGAGGGGGTGAGCAGTTCTTC.